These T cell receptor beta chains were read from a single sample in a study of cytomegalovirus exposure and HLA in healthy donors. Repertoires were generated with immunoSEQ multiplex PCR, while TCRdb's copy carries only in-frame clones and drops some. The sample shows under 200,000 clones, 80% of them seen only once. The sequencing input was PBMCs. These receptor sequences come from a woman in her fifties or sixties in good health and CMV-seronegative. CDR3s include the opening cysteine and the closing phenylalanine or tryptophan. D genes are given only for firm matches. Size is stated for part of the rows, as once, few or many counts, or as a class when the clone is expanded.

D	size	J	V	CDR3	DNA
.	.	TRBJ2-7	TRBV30	CAWSPDSYYEQYF	TGTGCCTGGAGCCCCGACAGTTACTACGAGCAGTACTTC
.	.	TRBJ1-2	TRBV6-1	CASSVGGGVDYGYTF	TGTGCCAGCAGCGTGGGGGGGGGCGTCGACTATGGCTACACCTTC
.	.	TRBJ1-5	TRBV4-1	CASSPLQGTGNQPQHF	TGCGCCAGCAGCCCATTACAGGGAACGGGCAATCAGCCCCAGCATTTT
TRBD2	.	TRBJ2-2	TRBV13	CASSLGRSGRSIGELFF	TGTGCCAGCAGCTTAGGCCGGAGCGGGAGATCAATCGGGGAGCTGTTTTTT
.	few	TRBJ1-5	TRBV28	CASVLGSGDTNQPQHF	TGTGCCAGCGTCCTGGGTTCAGGGGATACAAATCAGCCCCAGCATTTT
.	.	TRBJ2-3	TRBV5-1	CASSTAGADTQYF	TGCGCCAGCAGCACAGCAGGGGCAGATACGCAGTATTTT
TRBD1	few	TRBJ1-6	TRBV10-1	CASSESTRGAGGSLHF	TGCGCCAGCAGTGAGTCGACTAGGGGCGCAGGGGGGTCCCTCCACTTT
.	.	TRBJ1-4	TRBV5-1	CASSSLTDEKLFF	TGCGCCAGCAGCTCATTGACTGATGAAAAACTGTTTTTT
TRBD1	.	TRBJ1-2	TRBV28	CASSPDRNYGYTF	TGTGCCAGCAGTCCGGACAGGAACTATGGCTACACCTTC
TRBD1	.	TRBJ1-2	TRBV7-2	CASSPDRAGGYTF	TGTGCCAGCAGCCCTGACAGGGCTGGGGGCTACACCTTC
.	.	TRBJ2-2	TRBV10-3	CAIRDSGELFF	TGTGCCATCAGAGACTCCGGGGAGCTGTTTTTT
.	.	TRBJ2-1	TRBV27	CASSSLRGGEQFF	TGTGCCAGCAGTTCCTTGAGGGGGGGTGAGCAGTTCTTC
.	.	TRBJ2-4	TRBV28	CASSSPRRGGDIQYF	TGTGCCAGCAGTTCTCCTCGTAGGGGGGGTGACATTCAGTACTTC
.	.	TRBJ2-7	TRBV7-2	CASSFPFSGASYEQYF	TGTGCCAGCAGCTTTCCCTTTAGCGGAGCCTCCTACGAGCAGTACTTC
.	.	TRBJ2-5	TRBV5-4	CASSLIAAGETQYF	TGTGCCAGCAGCTTGATTGCCGCGGGGGAGACCCAGTACTTC
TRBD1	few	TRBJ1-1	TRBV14	CASSQDRRDRGLGSTEAFF	TGTGCCAGCAGCCAAGATCGGAGGGACAGGGGGCTTGGTAGCACTGAAGCTTTCTTT
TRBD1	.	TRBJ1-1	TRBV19	CASSIDRDWRGNTEAFF	TGTGCCAGTAGTATTGACAGGGACTGGAGGGGTAACACTGAAGCTTTCTTT
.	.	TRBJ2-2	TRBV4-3	CASSQNFWGGTANTGELFF	TGCGCCAGCAGCCAAAACTTCTGGGGCGGGACGGCGAACACCGGGGAGCTGTTTTTT
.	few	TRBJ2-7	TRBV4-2	CASSQLGDQGGSYEQYF	TGTGCCAGCAGCCAACTGGGGGACCAAGGGGGCTCCTACGAGCAGTACTTC
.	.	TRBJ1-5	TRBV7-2	CATRGIYSNQPQHF	TGTGCCACTCGGGGGATCTATAGCAATCAGCCCCAGCATTTT
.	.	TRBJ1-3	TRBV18	CASSPRDEPGNTIYF	TGTGCCAGCTCACCTCGGGATGAACCTGGAAACACCATATATTTT
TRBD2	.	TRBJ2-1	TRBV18	CASSPPLTREGSSYNEQFF	TGTGCCAGCTCACCACCACTTACGCGGGAGGGGAGCTCCTACAATGAGCAGTTCTTC
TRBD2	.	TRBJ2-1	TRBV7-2	CASSPRRGLAGGSYNEQFF	TGTGCCAGCAGCCCTCGCCGGGGACTAGCGGGAGGTTCCTACAATGAGCAGTTCTTC
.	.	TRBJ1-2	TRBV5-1	CASSLAEGNYGYTF	TGCGCCAGCAGCTTGGCCGAGGGAAACTATGGCTACACCTTC
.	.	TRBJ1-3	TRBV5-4	CASSLSGNSGNTIYF	TGTGCCAGCAGCTTGTCAGGGAACTCTGGAAACACCATATATTTT
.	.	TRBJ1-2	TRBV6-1	CATAGLPRLYGYTF	TGTGCCACCGCGGGTCTTCCTCGTCTCTATGGCTACACCTTC
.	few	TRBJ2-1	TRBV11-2	CASSTLSDNEQFF	TGTGCCAGCAGCACCCTTAGCGACAATGAGCAGTTCTTC
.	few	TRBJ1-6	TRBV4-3	CASSQLLTGGGSPLHF	TGCGCCAGCAGCCAGCTACTGACAGGCGGGGGTTCACCCCTCCACTTT
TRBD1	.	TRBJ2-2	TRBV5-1	CASSLATGIHTGELFF	TGCGCCAGCAGCTTGGCGACAGGGATTCACACCGGGGAGCTGTTTTTT
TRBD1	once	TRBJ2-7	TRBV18	CASSQETGDDEQYF	TGTGCCAGCTCACAAGAAACAGGGGACGACGAGCAGTACTTC
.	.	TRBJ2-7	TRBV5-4	CASSYDSSYEQYF	TGTGCCAGCAGCTACGACAGTTCCTACGAGCAGTACTTC
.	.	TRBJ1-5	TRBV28	CASSLAVVNQPQHF	TGTGCCAGCAGTTTAGCAGTTGTGAATCAGCCCCAGCATTTT
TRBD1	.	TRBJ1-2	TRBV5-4	CASSLPGGNGYTF	TGTGCCAGCAGCTTGCCAGGGGGTAATGGCTACACCTTC
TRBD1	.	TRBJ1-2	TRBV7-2	CASSLRGDYGYTF	TGTGCCAGCAGCCTCAGGGGGGACTATGGCTACACCTTC
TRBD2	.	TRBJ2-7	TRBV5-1	CASSGIIGLAGTEQYF	TGCGCCAGCAGCGGGATTATCGGACTAGCGGGAACCGAGCAGTACTTC
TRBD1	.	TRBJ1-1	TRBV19	CASRGQGLGDTEAFF	TGTGCCAGCCGCGGACAGGGATTGGGGGACACTGAAGCTTTCTTT
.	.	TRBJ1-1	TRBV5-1	CASGLTGNTEAFF	TGCGCCAGCGGCTTGACAGGTAACACTGAAGCTTTCTTT
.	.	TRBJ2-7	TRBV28	CASLSSGTGKDEQYF	TGTGCCAGCCTTTCCAGCGGGACAGGCAAGGACGAGCAGTACTTC
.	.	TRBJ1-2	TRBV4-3	CASSQNLQGVGYTF	TGCGCCAGCAGCCAAAACCTTCAGGGTGTAGGCTACACCTTC
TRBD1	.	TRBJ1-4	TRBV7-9	CASSPGTVVYEKLFF	TGTGCCAGCAGCCCGGGGACAGTGGTCTATGAAAAACTGTTTTTT
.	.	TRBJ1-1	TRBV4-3	CASSPTRVREAFF	TGCGCCAGCAGCCCTACGAGGGTTAGGGAAGCTTTCTTT
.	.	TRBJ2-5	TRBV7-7	CASSLGGGGDQETQYF	TGTGCTAGCAGCTTAGGGGGAGGGGGGGACCAAGAGACCCAGTACTTC
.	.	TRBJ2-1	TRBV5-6	CASSDIVSYNEQFF	TGTGCCAGCAGCGACATAGTTTCCTACAATGAGCAGTTCTTC
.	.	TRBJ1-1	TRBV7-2	CASSLGVRGGGTEAFF	TGTGCCAGCAGCTTAGGGGTGCGGGGAGGGGGCACTGAAGCTTTCTTT
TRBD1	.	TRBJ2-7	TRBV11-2	CASRRPGQGAYEQYF	TGTGCCAGCAGGCGGCCTGGACAGGGGGCCTACGAGCAGTACTTC
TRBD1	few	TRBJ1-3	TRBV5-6	CASSRQGGNTIYF	TGTGCCAGCAGCCGACAGGGTGGAAACACCATATATTTT
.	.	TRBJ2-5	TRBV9	CASSVRDGRKETQYF	TGTGCCAGCAGCGTCCGGGATGGGAGAAAAGAGACCCAGTACTTC
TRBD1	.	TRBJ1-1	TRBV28	CASSSLGRGFGSTEAFF	TGTGCCAGCAGCTCTCTTGGCAGGGGGTTCGGGAGCACTGAAGCTTTCTTT
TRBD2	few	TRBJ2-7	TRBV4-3	CASSQVAGGGEQYF	TGCGCCAGCAGCCAAGTGGCAGGCGGGGGCGAGCAGTACTTC
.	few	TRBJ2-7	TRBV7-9	CASSFNSAYEQYF	TGTGCCAGCAGCTTTAACAGTGCCTACGAGCAGTACTTC